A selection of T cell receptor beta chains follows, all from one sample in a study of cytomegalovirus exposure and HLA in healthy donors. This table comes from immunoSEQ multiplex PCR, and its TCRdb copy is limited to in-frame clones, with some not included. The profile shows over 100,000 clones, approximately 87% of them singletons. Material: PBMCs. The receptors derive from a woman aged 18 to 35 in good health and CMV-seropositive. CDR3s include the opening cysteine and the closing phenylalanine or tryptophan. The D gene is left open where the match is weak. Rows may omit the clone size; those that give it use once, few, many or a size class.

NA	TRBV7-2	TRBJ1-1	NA	TGTGCCAGCAGCTTAGGCATTGAGGCGGATACGAACACTGAAGCTTTCTTT	CASSLGIEADTNTEAFF
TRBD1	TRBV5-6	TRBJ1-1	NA	TGTGCCAGCAGCCCCGGGACAGGGGGCACTGAAGCTTTCTTT	CASSPGTGGTEAFF
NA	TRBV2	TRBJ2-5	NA	TGTGCCAGCAGGTGGGACACCCAAGAGACCCAGTACTTC	CASRWDTQETQYF
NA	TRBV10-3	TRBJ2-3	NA	TGTGCCATCAGTACGGGAACCTCTAGCACAGATACGCAGTATTTT	CAISTGTSSTDTQYF
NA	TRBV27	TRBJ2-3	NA	TGTGCCAGCAGTTTAGTGGCAGGAACCGATACGCAGTATTTT	CASSLVAGTDTQYF
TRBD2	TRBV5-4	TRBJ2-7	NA	TGTGCCAGCAGCTTGTTCGGCGGGAGCTACGAGCAGTACTTC	CASSLFGGSYEQYF
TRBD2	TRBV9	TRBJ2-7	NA	TGTGCCAGCAGCGGTAGCGGGAGCAACGAGCAGTACTTC	CASSGSGSNEQYF
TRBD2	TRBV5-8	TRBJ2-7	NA	TGTGCCAGCAGCTTGGATCGACTAGCGCGTTCGGAAAGGTCCTACGAGCAGTACTTC	CASSLDRLARSERSYEQYF
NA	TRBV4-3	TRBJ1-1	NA	TGCGCCAGCAGCCAAGATCCGCTGCGGGTGAACACTGAAGCTTTCTTT	CASSQDPLRVNTEAFF
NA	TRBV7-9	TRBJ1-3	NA	TGTGCCAGCAGCTCCTACTCAGGAAGGGGGATAAACACCATATATTTT	CASSSYSGRGINTIYF
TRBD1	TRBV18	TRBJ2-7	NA	TGTGCCAGCTCACCTGCGGGCGGGACAGGGGGCTACGAGCAGTACTTC	CASSPAGGTGGYEQYF
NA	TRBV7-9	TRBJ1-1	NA	TGTGCCAGCAGCTTCGAGTGGGGAGGAGGATCGAACACTGAAGCTTTCTTT	CASSFEWGGGSNTEAFF
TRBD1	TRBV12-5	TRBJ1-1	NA	TGTGCTAGTGGTTTGGTACCGCCAGGGGGACATACTGAAGCTTTCTTT	CASGLVPPGGHTEAFF
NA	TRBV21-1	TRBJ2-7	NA	TGTGCCAGCAGCAAAGAAGTGGGCAGTAATAGGAACGAGCAGTACTTC	CASSKEVGSNRNEQYF
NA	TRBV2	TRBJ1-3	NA	TGTGCCAGCAGCTGGGGGCCCCGGGGCACCATATATTTT	CASSWGPRGTIYF
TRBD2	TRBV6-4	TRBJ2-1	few	TGTGCCAGCAGTGAGGGGACTAGCGGGAGCAATGAGCAGTTCTTC	CASSEGTSGSNEQFF
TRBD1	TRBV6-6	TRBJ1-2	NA	TGTGCCAGCACCGGGACAGGGGATCACTACACCTTC	CASTGTGDHYTF
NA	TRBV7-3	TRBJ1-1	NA	TGTGCCAGCAGCTTGGGGGGGCTGAACACTGAAGCTTTCTTT	CASSLGGLNTEAFF
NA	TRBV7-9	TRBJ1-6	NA	TGTGCCAGCAGCCAGGGGATTTTTGAGAGGTCACCCCTCCACTTT	CASSQGIFERSPLHF
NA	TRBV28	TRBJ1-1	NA	TGTGCCAGCATCTCGGGACATCCGAACACTGAAGCTTTCTTT	CASISGHPNTEAFF
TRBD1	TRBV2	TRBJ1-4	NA	TGTGCCAGCAGTACACAGGGGGCGGCTAATGAAAAACTGTTTTTT	CASSTQGAANEKLFF
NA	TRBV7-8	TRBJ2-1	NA	TGTGCCAGCAGCTTACCCCCACGGGACAATGAGCAGTTCTTC	CASSLPPRDNEQFF
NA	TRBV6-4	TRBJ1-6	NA	TGTGCCAGCAGTGACTCGCGGGGCTCCACCTATAATTCACCCCTCCACTTT	CASSDSRGSTYNSPLHF
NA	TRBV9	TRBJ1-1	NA	TGTGCCAGCAGCGCGCAGGGGATTACTGAAGCTTTCTTT	CASSAQGITEAFF
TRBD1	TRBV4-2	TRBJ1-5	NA	TGTGCCAGCAGCCAAGAAGGGGGCAATAGCAATCAGCCCCAGCATTTT	CASSQEGGNSNQPQHF
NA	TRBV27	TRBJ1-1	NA	TGTGCCAGCAGGGACATTTTGAACACTGAAGCTTTCTTT	CASRDILNTEAFF
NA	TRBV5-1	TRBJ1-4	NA	TGCGCCAGCAGACCCCAGGGAGGTTTGAAGGAAAAACTGTTTTTT	CASRPQGGLKEKLFF
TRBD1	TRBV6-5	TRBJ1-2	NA	TGTGCCAGCAGTCCGCAGGGGGCTCGGTATGGCTACACCTTC	CASSPQGARYGYTF
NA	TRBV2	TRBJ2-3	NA	TGTGCCAGCAGGGGGGCTAGCACAGATACGCAGTATTTT	CASRGASTDTQYF
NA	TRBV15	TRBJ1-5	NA	TGTGCCACCAGCAGGAGTCGGGGAAGCAATCAGCCCCAGCATTTT	CATSRSRGSNQPQHF
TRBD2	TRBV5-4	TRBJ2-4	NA	TGTGCCAGCAGCCCCACTTGGGGGGGGGTGGACATTCAGTACTTC	CASSPTWGGVDIQYF
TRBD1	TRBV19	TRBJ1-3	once	TGTGCCAGTAGTACGCTAGACAGGGACTCTGGAAACACCATATATTTT	CASSTLDRDSGNTIYF
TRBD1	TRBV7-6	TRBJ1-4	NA	TGTGCCAGCAGCCCTACAGGGGCTATCGGTGAAAAACTGTTTTTT	CASSPTGAIGEKLFF
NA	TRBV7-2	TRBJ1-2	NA	TGTGCCAGCAACCCTGACAAGGGGCTGGGAGGCTACACCTTC	CASNPDKGLGGYTF
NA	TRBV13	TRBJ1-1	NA	TGTGCCAGCAGCTCCCGCACACGGTCGGGCACTGAAGCTTTCTTT	CASSSRTRSGTEAFF
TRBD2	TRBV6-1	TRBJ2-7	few	TGTGCCAGCAGTGAAGCTTCGGTAAGAGGACTAGCGCTATACGAGCAGTACTTC	CASSEASVRGLALYEQYF
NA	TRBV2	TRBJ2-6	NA	TGTGCCAGCAGCAGACAGCGTTCGCGCGGGGCCAACGTCCTGACTTTC	CASSRQRSRGANVLTF